This TCR beta chain was identified during a study of identical twins. TCRdb ran MiXCR on the 5' RACE reads and lists one entry per CDR3 protein. This sample has a few hundred thousand distinct CDR3 sequences, with roughly a quarter found just once. Comment on this clonotype: Its antigen is not known.

This CDR3 comprises 13 residues. V was shortened by 2 bases and J by 6 bases, with 11 bases between the two germline ends. Germline V lookup: CDR1 SGHKS, CDR2 YYEKEE (reference sequence). Broader study findings: Carriage of fewer insertions was seen in abundant cord blood beta clonotypes, whereas memory repertoires showed none. Recombination models fit unrelated individuals' TCR alpha sharing but underestimated twins'.

This sample was shared with a second study, whose subject was T cells expressing NK-cell markers. That investigation notes: Sorted CD3+CD56+NKG2C+, CD3+CD56+NKG2C- and CD3+CD56-NKG2C+ T cells supplied TCR beta repertoires. Seven HCMV-seropositive donors and one seronegative donor made up the eight sequenced donors.

Sequenced: CD4+ T cells sorted from blood. The chain carries TRBV5-5 and TRBJ1-2; D uncertain. This TCR was sampled from a woman between 18 and 30 years old in good health. This CDR3 is CASSLPGSHGYTF. The CDR3 DNA follows: TGTGCCAGCAGCTTACCCGGGAGCCATGGCTACACCTTC. The full variable domain, rest sourced from reference TRBV5-5 and TRBJ1-2, is DAGVTQSPTHLIKTRGQQVTLRCSPISGHKSVSWYQQVLGQGPQFIFQYYEKEERGRGNFPDRFSARQFPNYSSELNVNALLLGDSALYLCASSLPGSHGYTFGSGTRLTVV.